A single sample is the source of the 10 T cell receptor beta chains below, sequenced in a study of metastatic and nonmetastatic thyroid tumors (dated by TCRdb to 2018 to 2020). No treatment had been received by any patient before thyroid surgery. The library was obtained by PCR. Instrument used: Illumina HiSeq 4000. TCRdb itself trimmed the public reads at Q25 with fastp, ran MiXCR and retained productive beta chains. Within this sample are about 92,000 clones, with approximately 15% of them counted one time only. The ten largest clones represent about 3.9% of the sample. Sequenced material: blood. The receptors were gathered from a female donor with papillary thyroid cancer or a benign thyroid nodule (not recorded which). Some clones in this sample may be carry-over from other donors' samples.

In its sample, this clone was seen many times. This chain links TRBV11-1 with TRBJ1-1; possible D gene TRBD1, 6 bases. The CDR3 totals 12 residues. V was trimmed by 2 bases and J by 11 bases, leaving 12 bases between them. Germline V gene sequence: CDR1 SGHAT, CDR2 FQDESV (reference sequence). The CDR3 is CASSLYDRKAFF. CDR3 bases: TGTGCCAGCAGCTTATACGACAGGAAGGCTTTCTTT.

This clone was seen repeatedly, ten times or more. V is TRBV6-1 and J is TRBJ2-3; possible D gene TRBD2, 7 bases. V lost 1 base, J lost 6 bases, and 14 bases lay in between. The CDR3 consists of 15 residues. Per germline, CDR1 MNHNS and CDR2 SASEGT. DNA of the CDR3: TGTGCCAGCAGTGAAGGAAGGGGGGGGGCGGATACGCAGTATTTT. This translates into CASSEGRGGADTQYF.

This clone is medium-sized within its sample. The rearrangement uses TRBV19 and TRBJ2-7, with TRBD1 identical over 7 bases. The germline CDR1 and CDR2 sequences are LNHDA and SQIVND (reference sequence). V dropped 7 bases and J dropped 3; count of bases not matched to a gene: 9. The CDR3 is 14 residues long. The CDR3 region is CASTSGRGNYEQYF. For the CDR3, the DNA is TGTGCCAGTACCTCGGGCAGGGGGAACTACGAGCAGTACTTC.

This clone came up many times. V and J are TRBV30 and TRBJ1-1, with 8 bases lining up with TRBD1. CDR3 size: 15 residues. Germline V gene data show CDR1 as GTSNPN and CDR2 as SVGIG (reference sequence). J was trimmed by 1 base and V by 1 base; bases with no gene match: 5. The CDR3 protein is CAWSALTGGNTEAFF. In nucleotides, the CDR3 is TGTGCCTGGAGTGCCTTAACAGGGGGGAACACTGAAGCTTTCTTT.

This clone was observed a few times. V gene TRBV5-1 combines with J gene TRBJ2-3, with 9 bases lining up with TRBD1. Per germline, CDR1 SGHRS and CDR2 YFSETQ. J lost 0 bases, V lost 6 bases, and 8 bases had no gene match. The CDR3 is 16 amino acids. This chain's CDR3 is CASMQGQGTSTDTQYF. In DNA form, the CDR3 reads TGCGCCAGCATGCAGGGACAGGGTACGAGCACAGATACGCAGTATTTT.

Details on this clone: A much larger clone differs from this one at a single base, so this may be a read error. The same CDR3 arises from other DNA sequences in this sample as well. This chain links TRBV9 with TRBJ2-1; TRBD2 aligns across 9 bases. The CDR3 runs 18 residues. The trim removed 0 bases at V and 5 bases at J, leaving 12 bases unmatched. CDR1 and CDR2 (germline): SGDLS, YYNGEE. Here the CDR3 reads CASSVGALPSGENNEQFF. The CDR3 bases are TGTGCCAGCAGCGTAGGTGCCCTACCTAGCGGGGAAAACAATGAGCAGTTCTTC. The full variable domain, with the rest looked up from reference TRBV9 and TRBJ2-1, is DSGVTQTPKHLITATGQRVTLRCSPRSGDLSVYWYQQSLDQGLQFLIQYYNGEERAKGNILERFSAQQFPDLHSELNLSSLELGDSALYFCASSVGALPSGENNEQFFGPGTRLTVL.

In the case of this clone: A much larger clone is a single base away; this may be a read error. Other DNA sequences within the sample encode an identical CDR3. This CDR3 reads CSAKPTGYGETQYF. The CDR3 region has the DNA TGCAGTGCAAAACCTACAGGGTATGGTGAGACCCAGTACTTC. The V gene is TRBV20-1, the J gene TRBJ2-5; tentative D call: TRBD1 (6 bases). Trimming left V 6 bases short and J 5 bases short, with 19 bases between. The CDR3 totals 14 residues. The germline gives CDR1 DFQATT, CDR2 SNEGSKA (reference sequence).

This clone was counted at least ten times. J is TRBJ2-7 and V is TRBV6-1, with 9 nucleotides matching TRBD1. The germline V gene encodes CDR1 MNHNS and CDR2 SASEGT. V lost 5 bases to trimming and J lost 2 bases; unmatched junction nucleotides: 4. The CDR3 totals 14 residues. CDR3 sequence reads: CASSLYRGPYEQYF. CDR3 bases: TGTGCCAGCAGTCTTTACAGGGGGCCCTACGAGCAGTACTTC.

In regard to this clone: A junction boundary mismatches the germline segment, possibly from a read error. The V call is TRBV15, the J call TRBJ1-1; possible D gene TRBD1, 5 bases. Germline CDR1 is LNHNV and CDR2 is YYDKDF (reference sequence). The CDR3 sequence is 13 residues long. The CDR3 DNA sequence: TGTGCCACCAGCGGGGTGGGGCCAACGGAAGATTTCTTT. Translating gives CATSGVGPTEDFF.

This clone was observed at least ten times. The J gene is TRBJ2-7, the V gene TRBV24-1, with 8 bases aligning to TRBD2. Germline CDR1 and CDR2: KGHDR and SFDVKD. J gave up 6 bases and V 4 bases, and 4 bases lay outside the gene matches. This CDR3 has 13 residues. CDR3 in DNA: TGTGCCACCAGTGAGGGGACTAGAGGCGAGCAGTACTTC. Protein sequence: CATSEGTRGEQYF.